This T cell receptor beta chain was sequenced during a study of T cells after yellow fever vaccination (dated by TCRdb to between 2017 and 2020). Concerning the study at large: The SMART-Seq v4 Ultra Low Input RNA kit was used to prepare libraries from fractions with low cell numbers. Bulk TCR alpha and beta repertoires were sequenced longitudinally to track T-cell clones before and after primary and booster YFV17D yellow fever vaccination. The cohort comprised two healthy male donors, one aged 18 to 30 and one aged 30 to 39 years. Blood was drawn at multiple timepoints before and after primary and secondary immunization, with bulk PBMC replicates and cell subsets isolated. Summary of the overall study and its limitations: A small fraction of clonotypes showed up in both the CD4 and CD8 compartments, probably as a result of convergent recombination. Because only a couple of donors were included in the study, the extent to which the findings can be generalized is limited. The secondary T-cell response was weaker than the primary response but faster, peaking on day 5 instead of day 15. Computational filtering was needed because FACS-sorted repertoires could contain abundant contaminating clonotypes from the bulk population. Most clones expanded after primary vaccination (approximately 95% of CD4 and roughly 88% of CD8) were re-detected after the booster, suggesting that broad memory maintenance occurred.

A note on this clonotype: What antigen it recognizes has not been identified. The sample holds no much larger clone one base away, and base qualities are not on file.

The instrument given in TCRdb is Illumina NovaSeq 6000. TCR cDNA was made using 5'RACE template switching, a step that added a universal primer site and unique molecular identifiers. Priming for cDNA synthesis came from both the TCR alpha and TCR beta constant segments. Libraries were amplified in two PCR steps, with sample barcodes and sequencing adapters added in the second step. Sequencing of libraries was done on Illumina HiSeq 2500 (2x100 bp) or NovaSeq (2x150 bp). The study's processing was this. MIGEC was used to demultiplex reads and collapse the reads into UMI consensus sequences, and MiXCR was used for V(D)J alignment. Vaccine-responding clonotypes were identified with edgeR using replicate PBMC samples, with FDR below 0.01 and a log2 fold change above 5 up to day 15 being required. Bulk clonotypes were assigned CD4 or CD8 identity according to which sequenced CD4 or CD8 repertoire held them at higher abundance. TCRdb cleaned the public reads at Q25 with fastp, built clones with MiXCR and kept in-frame beta chains. CDR3 protein duplicates are merged, each entry listing the most common genes and DNA. The V and J calls reflect TCRdb's pipeline rather than the authors' work. For this sample the table gives 150,000 to 200,000 distinct CDR3 sequences, of which 7% to 10% were detected only once. The ten largest account for around 33% of the sample.

The treatment or condition label for this specimen denotes: live attenuated yellow fever vaccine strain. A standard Ficoll-Paque protocol was used to isolate PBMCs from peripheral blood. Dynabeads CD4 and CD8 positive selection kits were used to isolate the CD4 and CD8 T-cell fractions. RNA was extracted with TriZol from bulk PBMCs, CD4 and CD8 fractions, and dextramer-positive and dextramer-negative fractions. This clonotype was sampled from a man aged 18 to 30 who received the YFV17D yellow fever vaccine. The sample was CD8+ T cells sorted from PBMCs, taken 45 days after the yellow fever booster vaccination.

The encoded CDR3 is CASSEQGANEQYF. The DNA is as follows: TGTGCCAGCAGTGAACAGGGGGCGAACGAGCAGTACTTC. This receptor chain uses TRBV6-1 and TRBJ2-7, with TRBD1 matching 8 junction bases. The CDR1 and CDR2 encoded by the germline V gene are MNHNS and SASEGT. V ends up 2 bases short and J 5 bases short, with an unmatched junction base count of 2. The CDR3 goes from the cysteine to the phenylalanine over 13 residues. The read is trimmed to its CDR3 DNA, 39 bases read in frame from base 1.